This TCR beta chain was profiled in a study of T cell changes during pregnancy in multiple sclerosis (dated by TCRdb to about 2019). For the wider study: Changes in the T cell repertoire over the course of pregnancy were examined in this study in women with multiple sclerosis.

V and J are truncated by 3 bases and 3 bases respectively, leaving an intervening sequence of 17 bases. From cysteine to phenylalanine, the CDR3 is 16 amino acids long. The read is trimmed to its CDR3 DNA, 48 bases read in frame from base 1. CDR1 is given as SGHTA and CDR2 as FQGNSA, both from the germline V gene. The method behind the library was the immunoSEQ multiplex PCR assay. As stored in TCRdb, this immuneACCESS dataset retains in-frame rearrangements with V and J assigned. A fraction of the clones does not appear; measured against another copy, unresolved V genes explain less than half of the discrepancy, and the remainder lacks a known reason. This sample lists about 93,000 clones; 85% to 95% were detected once. The top ten clonotypes cover just over 2% of the sample. Points on this clone: The antigen it recognizes is unknown. Per-base quality was not reported, and no clone a single base away is much larger than it.

The material sequenced was peripheral blood, taken after pregnancy. The TCR sequence derives from a female donor with multiple sclerosis, enrolled in a pregnancy study. The chain joins TRBV7-2 to TRBJ2-5; a tentative D match to TRBD2 spans 7 bases. The sequence in DNA is TGTGCCAGCAGCTTTTCTCGGGGGGCGGGCGAAGAGACCCAGTACTTC. Translated, it reads CASSFSRGAGEETQYF.